These 3 T cell receptor beta chains were sequenced from one sample in a study of beta chain features in type 1 diabetes. The sequenced template was cDNA made from the entire isolated RNA. Method: immunoSEQ multiplex PCR; TCRdb's copy keeps in-frame clones and lacks some. The data show 860,000 or so clones, about a sixth seen once. Sequences were obtained from naive CD4+ T cells from blood. The source of these receptors is a woman younger than 35 in good health.

The chain recombines TRBV5-1 with TRBJ1-1; D is unclear. The CDR3 consists of 14 residues. Per the germline V gene, CDR1 is SGHRS and CDR2 is YFSETQ. The V gene lost 3 bases and the J gene lost 6 bases, with 15 bases spanning the gap. The CDR3 loop reads CASSSRYREAEAFF. The CDR3 nucleotides are TGCGCCAGCAGCTCCCGGTACCGGGAAGCTGAAGCTTTCTTT.

This clone was seen a handful of times. CDR3 coding DNA: TGTGCCAGCAGTGAATTGCCCCACGGGACAGGGGGTGCCGGTCAGCCCCAGCATTTT. It specifies CASSELPHGTGGAGQPQHF. The V gene is TRBV2, the J gene TRBJ1-5; TRBD1 matches 11 bases. The CDR3 is made up of 19 amino acids. Germline V lookup: CDR1 SNHLY, CDR2 FYNNEI. Trimming removed 2 bases from V and 6 bases from J; junction bases left unmatched: 15.

This chain connects TRBV5-1 to TRBJ2-6; D assignment may be TRBD1 or TRBD2 (6 bases each). Germline V lookup: CDR1 SGHRS, CDR2 YFSETQ. The CDR3 has 22 amino acids. Between the trimmed V and J ends, which lost 1 base and 3 bases, there was a span of 29 bases. In DNA form, the CDR3 reads TGCGCCAGCAGCTTGTTTGCGCTCCGGGGGCGCCTTACTACGGGTGGGGCCAACGTCCTGACTTTC. Translation gives CASSLFALRGRLTTGGANVLTF.